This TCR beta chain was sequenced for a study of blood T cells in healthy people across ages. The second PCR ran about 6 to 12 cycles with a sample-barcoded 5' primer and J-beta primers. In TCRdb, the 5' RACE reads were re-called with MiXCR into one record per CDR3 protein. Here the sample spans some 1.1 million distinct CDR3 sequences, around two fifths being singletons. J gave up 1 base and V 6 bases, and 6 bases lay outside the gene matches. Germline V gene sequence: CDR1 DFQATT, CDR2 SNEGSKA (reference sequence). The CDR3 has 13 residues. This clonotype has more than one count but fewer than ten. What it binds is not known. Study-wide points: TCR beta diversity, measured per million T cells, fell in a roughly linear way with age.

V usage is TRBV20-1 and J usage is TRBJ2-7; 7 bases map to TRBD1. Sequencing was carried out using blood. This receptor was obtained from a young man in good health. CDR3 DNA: TGCAGTGCCCGGGACAGACCGTCCTACGAGCAGTACTTC. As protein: CSARDRPSYEQYF.